These T cell receptor beta chains were read from a single sample in a study of shared clonotypes between healthy human individuals. The table came from immunoSEQ multiplex PCR; TCRdb's copy has only in-frame clones and leaves some out. The profile shows around 1.6 million clones, 95% to 99% of them singletons. Sequencing used naive CD4+ T cells sorted from blood. These receptors all stem from a man younger than 40 in good health. Both conserved end residues are part of each CDR3. The order of the fields is J gene, V gene, clone size, D gene, CDR3 protein, CDR3 DNA. A D gene is named only where the DNA matches it firmly. Size tells how often a clone was seen (once, few, many) or the class of an expanded clone, and some rows leave it out.

j_call: TRBJ2-1; v_call: TRBV19; clone_size: once; d_call: .; cdr3_aa: CASSIRDSNEQFF; cdr3_nt: TGTGCCAGTAGTATCAGGGACTCCAATGAGCAGTTCTTC
j_call: TRBJ2-1; v_call: TRBV6-1; clone_size: .; d_call: TRBD2; cdr3_aa: CASSERGSGAVHEQFF; cdr3_nt: TGTGCCAGCAGTGAGAGAGGTAGCGGGGCCGTCCATGAGCAGTTCTTC
j_call: TRBJ2-7; v_call: TRBV28; clone_size: .; d_call: TRBD2; cdr3_aa: CASSHSSGGYSYEQYF; cdr3_nt: TGTGCCAGCAGTCATTCTAGCGGGGGATACTCCTACGAGCAGTACTTC
j_call: TRBJ1-1; v_call: TRBV5-1; clone_size: .; d_call: TRBD1; cdr3_aa: CASSLAGQRGTEAFF; cdr3_nt: TGCGCCAGCAGCTTGGCGGGACAGAGAGGCACTGAAGCTTTCTTT
j_call: TRBJ2-4; v_call: TRBV6-5; clone_size: .; d_call: TRBD2; cdr3_aa: CASRRTSVAKNIQYF; cdr3_nt: TGTGCCAGCAGACGGACTAGCGTAGCCAAAAACATTCAGTACTTC
j_call: TRBJ2-3; v_call: TRBV2; clone_size: .; d_call: .; cdr3_aa: CASCDSFSTDTQYF; cdr3_nt: TGTGCCAGCTGCGACAGCTTTAGCACAGATACGCAGTATTTT
j_call: TRBJ2-5; v_call: TRBV9; clone_size: .; d_call: TRBD2; cdr3_aa: CASSVGGRAQETQYF; cdr3_nt: TGTGCCAGCAGCGTAGGCGGGAGAGCTCAAGAGACCCAGTACTTC
j_call: TRBJ2-1; v_call: TRBV5-4; clone_size: once; d_call: .; cdr3_aa: CASSLGGGPGLEQFF; cdr3_nt: TGTGCCAGCAGCTTGGGGGGCGGTCCTGGACTTGAGCAGTTCTTC
j_call: TRBJ2-7; v_call: TRBV5-4; clone_size: .; d_call: .; cdr3_aa: CASSLGILSPYEQYF; cdr3_nt: TGTGCCAGCAGCCTCGGGATTCTTAGCCCCTACGAGCAGTACTTC
j_call: TRBJ2-5; v_call: TRBV25-1; clone_size: .; d_call: .; cdr3_aa: CASSEYKGGGGTQYF; cdr3_nt: TGTGCCAGCAGTGAATATAAAGGGGGTGGAGGAACCCAGTACTTC
j_call: TRBJ2-7; v_call: TRBV7-2; clone_size: .; d_call: TRBD2; cdr3_aa: CASSWTSGYEQYF; cdr3_nt: TGTGCCAGCTCCTGGACTAGCGGCTACGAGCAGTACTTC
j_call: TRBJ1-1; v_call: TRBV15; clone_size: .; d_call: .; cdr3_aa: CATSAHYTEAFF; cdr3_nt: TGTGCCACCAGCGCCCACTACACTGAAGCTTTCTTT
j_call: TRBJ2-5; v_call: TRBV7-7; clone_size: .; d_call: .; cdr3_aa: CASSLRLGPQGTQYF; cdr3_nt: TGTGCCAGCAGCCTCCGTTTGGGACCTCAGGGGACCCAGTACTTC
j_call: TRBJ2-3; v_call: TRBV10-3; clone_size: .; d_call: .; cdr3_aa: CAISDPTGFADTQYF; cdr3_nt: TGTGCCATCAGTGATCCAACAGGTTTTGCAGATACGCAGTATTTT
j_call: TRBJ2-7; v_call: TRBV9; clone_size: .; d_call: TRBD2; cdr3_aa: CASSVEGLAAGEQYF; cdr3_nt: TGTGCCAGCAGCGTAGAGGGGCTAGCGGCGGGCGAGCAGTACTTC
j_call: TRBJ1-2; v_call: TRBV30; clone_size: .; d_call: .; cdr3_aa: CALPQGYNYGYTF; cdr3_nt: TGTGCTTTGCCTCAGGGGTATAACTATGGCTACACCTTC
j_call: TRBJ1-1; v_call: TRBV11-2; clone_size: .; d_call: .; cdr3_aa: CASSLWWRNTEAFF; cdr3_nt: TGTGCCAGCAGCTTATGGTGGAGGAACACTGAAGCTTTCTTT
j_call: TRBJ2-3; v_call: TRBV18; clone_size: .; d_call: .; cdr3_aa: CASSSTLSGLTDTQYF; cdr3_nt: TGTGCCAGCTCATCTACCCTAAGCGGACTCACAGATACGCAGTATTTT
j_call: TRBJ2-4; v_call: TRBV5-4; clone_size: .; d_call: TRBD2; cdr3_aa: CASSPPGLAGKNIQYF; cdr3_nt: TGTGCCAGCAGCCCCCCGGGACTAGCGGGAAAAAACATTCAGTACTTC
j_call: TRBJ2-5; v_call: TRBV5-1; clone_size: .; d_call: .; cdr3_aa: CASSLDPSRRGETQYF; cdr3_nt: TGCGCCAGCAGCTTGGACCCCTCACGTCGGGGGGAGACCCAGTACTTC
j_call: TRBJ2-5; v_call: TRBV18; clone_size: .; d_call: .; cdr3_aa: CASSPPGQAQETQYF; cdr3_nt: TGTGCCAGCTCACCACCGGGTCAGGCCCAGGAGACCCAGTACTTC
j_call: TRBJ2-5; v_call: TRBV7-3; clone_size: .; d_call: TRBD2; cdr3_aa: CASSSNSGRAGETQYF; cdr3_nt: TGTGCCAGCAGCTCAAATAGCGGGAGGGCAGGGGAGACCCAGTACTTC
j_call: TRBJ1-1; v_call: TRBV27; clone_size: .; d_call: .; cdr3_aa: CASSFRGTEAFF; cdr3_nt: TGTGCCAGCAGTTTCCGGGGTACTGAAGCTTTCTTT
j_call: TRBJ1-2; v_call: TRBV4-1; clone_size: .; d_call: .; cdr3_aa: CASRPTFQVDGYTF; cdr3_nt: TGCGCCAGCAGACCGACTTTCCAGGTAGATGGCTACACCTTC
j_call: TRBJ2-3; v_call: TRBV27; clone_size: .; d_call: .; cdr3_aa: CATWFAGQPTPDTQYF; cdr3_nt: TGTGCCACCTGGTTCGCGGGACAACCAACCCCAGATACGCAGTATTTT
j_call: TRBJ2-1; v_call: TRBV2; clone_size: .; d_call: .; cdr3_aa: CASKGDGDNEQFF; cdr3_nt: TGTGCCAGCAAGGGAGACGGCGACAATGAGCAGTTCTTC